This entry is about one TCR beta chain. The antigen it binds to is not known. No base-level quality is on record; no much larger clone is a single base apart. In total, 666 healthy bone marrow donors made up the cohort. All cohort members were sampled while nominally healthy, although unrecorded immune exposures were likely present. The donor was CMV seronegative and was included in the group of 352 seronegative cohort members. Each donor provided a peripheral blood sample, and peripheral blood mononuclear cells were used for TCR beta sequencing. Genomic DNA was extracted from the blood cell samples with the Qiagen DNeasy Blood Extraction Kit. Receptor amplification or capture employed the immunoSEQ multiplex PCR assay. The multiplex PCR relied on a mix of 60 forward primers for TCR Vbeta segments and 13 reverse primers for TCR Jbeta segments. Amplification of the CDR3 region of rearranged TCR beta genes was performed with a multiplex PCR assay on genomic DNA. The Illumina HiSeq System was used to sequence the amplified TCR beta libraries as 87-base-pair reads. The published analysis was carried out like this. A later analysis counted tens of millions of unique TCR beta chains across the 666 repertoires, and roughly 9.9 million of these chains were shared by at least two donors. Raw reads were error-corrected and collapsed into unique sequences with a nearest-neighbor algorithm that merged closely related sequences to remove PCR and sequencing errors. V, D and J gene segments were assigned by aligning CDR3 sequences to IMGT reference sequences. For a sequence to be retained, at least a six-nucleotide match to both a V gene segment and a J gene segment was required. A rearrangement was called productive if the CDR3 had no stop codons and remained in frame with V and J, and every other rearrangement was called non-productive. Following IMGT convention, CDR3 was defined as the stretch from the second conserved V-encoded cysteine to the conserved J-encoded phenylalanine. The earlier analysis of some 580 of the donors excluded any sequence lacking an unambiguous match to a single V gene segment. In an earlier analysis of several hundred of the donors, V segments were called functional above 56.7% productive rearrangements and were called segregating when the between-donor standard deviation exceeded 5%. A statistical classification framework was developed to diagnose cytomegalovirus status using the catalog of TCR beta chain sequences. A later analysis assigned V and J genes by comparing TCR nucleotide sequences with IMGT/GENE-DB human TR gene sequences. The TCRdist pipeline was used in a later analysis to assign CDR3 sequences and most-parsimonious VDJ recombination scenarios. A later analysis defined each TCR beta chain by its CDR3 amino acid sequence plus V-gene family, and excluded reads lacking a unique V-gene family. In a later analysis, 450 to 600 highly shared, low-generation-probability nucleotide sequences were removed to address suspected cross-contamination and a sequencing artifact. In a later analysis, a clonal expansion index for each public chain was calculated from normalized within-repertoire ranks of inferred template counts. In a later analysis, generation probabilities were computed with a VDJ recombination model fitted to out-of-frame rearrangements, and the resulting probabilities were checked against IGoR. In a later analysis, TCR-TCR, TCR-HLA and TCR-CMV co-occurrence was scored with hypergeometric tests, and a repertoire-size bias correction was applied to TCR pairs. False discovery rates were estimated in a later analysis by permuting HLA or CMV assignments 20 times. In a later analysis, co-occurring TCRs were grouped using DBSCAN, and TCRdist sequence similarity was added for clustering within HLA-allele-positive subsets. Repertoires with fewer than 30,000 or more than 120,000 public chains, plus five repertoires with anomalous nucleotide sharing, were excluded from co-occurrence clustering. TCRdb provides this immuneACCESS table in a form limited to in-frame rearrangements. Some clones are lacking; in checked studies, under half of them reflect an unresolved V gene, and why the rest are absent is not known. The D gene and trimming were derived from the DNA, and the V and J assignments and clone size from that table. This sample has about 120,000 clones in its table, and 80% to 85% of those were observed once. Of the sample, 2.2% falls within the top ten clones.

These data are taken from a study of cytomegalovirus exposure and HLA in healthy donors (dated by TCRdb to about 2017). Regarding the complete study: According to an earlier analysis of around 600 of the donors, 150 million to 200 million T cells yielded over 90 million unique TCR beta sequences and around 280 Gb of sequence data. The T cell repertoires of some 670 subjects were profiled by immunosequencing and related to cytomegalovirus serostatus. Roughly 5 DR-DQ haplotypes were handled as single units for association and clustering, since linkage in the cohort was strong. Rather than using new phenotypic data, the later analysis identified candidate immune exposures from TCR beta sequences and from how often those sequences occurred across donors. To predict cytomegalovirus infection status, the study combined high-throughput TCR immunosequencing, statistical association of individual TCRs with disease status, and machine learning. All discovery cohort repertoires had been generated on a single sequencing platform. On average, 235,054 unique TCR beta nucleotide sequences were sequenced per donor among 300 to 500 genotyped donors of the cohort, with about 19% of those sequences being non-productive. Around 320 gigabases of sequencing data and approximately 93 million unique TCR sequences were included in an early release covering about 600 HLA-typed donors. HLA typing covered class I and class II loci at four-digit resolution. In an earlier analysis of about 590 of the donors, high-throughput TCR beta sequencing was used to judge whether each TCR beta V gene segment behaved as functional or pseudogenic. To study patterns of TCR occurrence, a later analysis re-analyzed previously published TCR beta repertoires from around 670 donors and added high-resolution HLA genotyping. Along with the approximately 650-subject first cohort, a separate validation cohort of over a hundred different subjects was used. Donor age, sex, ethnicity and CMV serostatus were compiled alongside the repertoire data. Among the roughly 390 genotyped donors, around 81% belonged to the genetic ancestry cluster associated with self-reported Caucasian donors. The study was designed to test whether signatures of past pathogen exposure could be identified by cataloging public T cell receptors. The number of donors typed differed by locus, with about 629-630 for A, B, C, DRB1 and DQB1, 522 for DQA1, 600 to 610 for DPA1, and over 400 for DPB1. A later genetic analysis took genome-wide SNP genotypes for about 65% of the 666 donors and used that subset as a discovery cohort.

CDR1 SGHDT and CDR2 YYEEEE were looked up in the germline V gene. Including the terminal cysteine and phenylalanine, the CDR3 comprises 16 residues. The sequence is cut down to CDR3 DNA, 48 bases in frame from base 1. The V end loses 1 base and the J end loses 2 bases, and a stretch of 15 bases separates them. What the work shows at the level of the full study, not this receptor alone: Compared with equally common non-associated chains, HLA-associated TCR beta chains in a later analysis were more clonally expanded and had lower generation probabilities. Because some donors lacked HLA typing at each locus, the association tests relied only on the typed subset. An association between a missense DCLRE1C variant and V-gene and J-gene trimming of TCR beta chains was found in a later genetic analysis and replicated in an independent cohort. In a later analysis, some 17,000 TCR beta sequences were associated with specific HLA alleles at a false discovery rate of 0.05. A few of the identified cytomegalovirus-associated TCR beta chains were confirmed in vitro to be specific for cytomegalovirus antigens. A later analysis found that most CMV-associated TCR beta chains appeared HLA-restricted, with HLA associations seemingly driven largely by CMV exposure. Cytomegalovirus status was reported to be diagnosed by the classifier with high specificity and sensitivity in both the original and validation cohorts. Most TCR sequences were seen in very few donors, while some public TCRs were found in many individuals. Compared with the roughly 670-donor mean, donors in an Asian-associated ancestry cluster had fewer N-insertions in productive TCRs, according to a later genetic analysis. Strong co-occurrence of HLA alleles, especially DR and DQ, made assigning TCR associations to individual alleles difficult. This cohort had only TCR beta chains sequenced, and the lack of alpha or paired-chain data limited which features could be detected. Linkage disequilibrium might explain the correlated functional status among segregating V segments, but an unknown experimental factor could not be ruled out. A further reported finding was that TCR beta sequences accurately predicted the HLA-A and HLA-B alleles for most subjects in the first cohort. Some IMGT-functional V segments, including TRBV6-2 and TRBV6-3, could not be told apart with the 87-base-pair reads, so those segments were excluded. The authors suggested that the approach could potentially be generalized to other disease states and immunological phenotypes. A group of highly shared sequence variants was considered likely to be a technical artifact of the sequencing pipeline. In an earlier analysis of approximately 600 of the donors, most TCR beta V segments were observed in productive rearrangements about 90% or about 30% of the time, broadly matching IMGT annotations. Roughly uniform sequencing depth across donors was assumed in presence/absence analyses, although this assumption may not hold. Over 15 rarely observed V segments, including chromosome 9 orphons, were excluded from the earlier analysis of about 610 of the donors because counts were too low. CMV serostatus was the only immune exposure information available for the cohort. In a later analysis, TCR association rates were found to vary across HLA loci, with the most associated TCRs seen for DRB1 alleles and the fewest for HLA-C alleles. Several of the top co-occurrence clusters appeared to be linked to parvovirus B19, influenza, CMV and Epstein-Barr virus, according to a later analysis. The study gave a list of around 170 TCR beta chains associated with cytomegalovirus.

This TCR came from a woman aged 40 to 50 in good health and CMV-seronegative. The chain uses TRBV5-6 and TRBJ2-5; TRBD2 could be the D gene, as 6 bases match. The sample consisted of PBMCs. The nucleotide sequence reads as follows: TGTGCCAGCAGCTTGTGGTCGCGGGACGTGCAAGAGACCCAGTACTTC. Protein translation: CASSLWSRDVQETQYF.